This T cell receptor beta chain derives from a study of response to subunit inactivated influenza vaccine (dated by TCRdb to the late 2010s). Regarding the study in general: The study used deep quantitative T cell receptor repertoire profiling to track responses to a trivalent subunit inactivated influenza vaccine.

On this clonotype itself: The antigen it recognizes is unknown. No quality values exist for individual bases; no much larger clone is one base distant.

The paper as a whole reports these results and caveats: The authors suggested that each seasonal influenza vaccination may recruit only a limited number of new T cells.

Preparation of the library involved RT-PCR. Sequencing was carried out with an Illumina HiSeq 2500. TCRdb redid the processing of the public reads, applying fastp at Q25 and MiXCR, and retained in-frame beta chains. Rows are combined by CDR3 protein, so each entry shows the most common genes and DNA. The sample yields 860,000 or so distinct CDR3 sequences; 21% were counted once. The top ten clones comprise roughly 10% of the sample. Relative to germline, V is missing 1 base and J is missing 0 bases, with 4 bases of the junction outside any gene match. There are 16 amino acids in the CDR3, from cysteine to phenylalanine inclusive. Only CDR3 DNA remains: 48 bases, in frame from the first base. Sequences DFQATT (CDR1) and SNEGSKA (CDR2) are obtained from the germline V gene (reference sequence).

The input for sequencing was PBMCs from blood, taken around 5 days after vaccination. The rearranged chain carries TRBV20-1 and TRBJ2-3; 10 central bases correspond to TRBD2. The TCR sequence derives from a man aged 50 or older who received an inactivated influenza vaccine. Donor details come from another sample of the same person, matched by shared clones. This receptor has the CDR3 CSARGASGRSTDTQYF. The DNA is TGCAGTGCTAGAGGGGCTAGCGGGAGAAGCACAGATACGCAGTATTTT.